The text below deals with one TCR beta chain. Its antigen is still unknown. Trimming removed 5 bases from V and 7 bases from J, with 13 bases in between. Germline CDR1 is SGHRS and CDR2 is YFSETQ. The CDR3 consists of 14 residues. PCR employed 60 Vbeta and 13 Jbeta primers. The assay was immunoSEQ multiplex PCR, and TCRdb's table has in-frame clones only and misses some. The sample comprises around 150,000 clones, 65% to 70% of which are singletons, and around 4.5% rests with the top ten. The data are from a study of cytomegalovirus exposure and HLA in healthy donors. General study points: High specificity and sensitivity for cytomegalovirus status were reported for the classifier. A missense DCLRE1C variant was associated with V- and J-gene trimming of TCR beta chains in a later analysis, and an independent cohort replicated the association. Rates of TCR association differed by HLA locus in a later analysis, with DRB1 highest and HLA-C lowest. HLA allele associations emerged for under 20,000 TCR beta sequences in a later analysis, at 0.05 false discovery rate.

The source is a woman aged 18-29 years in good health and CMV-seropositive. The rearrangement joins TRBV5-1 to TRBJ1-6, with D possibly TRBD1 on 5 matching bases. Input material: PBMCs. Written as DNA, the CDR3 is TGCGCCAGCAGATCTAACAGGCAAAATTCACCCCTCCACTTT. Translating gives CASRSNRQNSPLHF.